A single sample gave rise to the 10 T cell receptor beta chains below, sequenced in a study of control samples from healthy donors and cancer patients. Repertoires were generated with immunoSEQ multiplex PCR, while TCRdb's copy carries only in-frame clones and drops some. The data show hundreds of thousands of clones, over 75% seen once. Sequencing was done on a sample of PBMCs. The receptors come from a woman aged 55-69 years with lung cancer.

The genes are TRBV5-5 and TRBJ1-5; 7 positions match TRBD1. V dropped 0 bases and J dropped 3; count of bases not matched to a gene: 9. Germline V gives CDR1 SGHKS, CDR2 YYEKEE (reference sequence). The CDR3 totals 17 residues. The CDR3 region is CASSLVGRQGLNQPQHF. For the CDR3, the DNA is TGTGCCAGCAGCTTGGTGGGAAGACAGGGCCTCAATCAGCCCCAGCATTTT.

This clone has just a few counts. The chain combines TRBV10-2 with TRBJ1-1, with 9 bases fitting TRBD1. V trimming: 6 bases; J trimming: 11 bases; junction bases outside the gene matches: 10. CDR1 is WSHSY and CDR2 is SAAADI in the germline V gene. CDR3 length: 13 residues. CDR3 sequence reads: CASSETDRGAAFF. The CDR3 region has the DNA TGCGCCAGCAGCGAAACAGACAGGGGGGCCGCTTTCTTT.

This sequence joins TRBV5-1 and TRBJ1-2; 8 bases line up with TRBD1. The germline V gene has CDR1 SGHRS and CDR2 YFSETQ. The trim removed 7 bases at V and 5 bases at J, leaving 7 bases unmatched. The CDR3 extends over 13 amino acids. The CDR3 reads CASSQGARYGYTF. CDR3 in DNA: TGCGCCAGCTCTCAGGGGGCTAGGTATGGCTACACCTTC.

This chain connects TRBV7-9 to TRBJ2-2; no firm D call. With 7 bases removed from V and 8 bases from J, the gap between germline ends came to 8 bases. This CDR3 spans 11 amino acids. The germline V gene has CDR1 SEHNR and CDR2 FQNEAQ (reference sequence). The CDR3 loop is CASKDAGELFF. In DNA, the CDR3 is TGTGCCAGCAAGGATGCTGGGGAGCTGTTTTTT.

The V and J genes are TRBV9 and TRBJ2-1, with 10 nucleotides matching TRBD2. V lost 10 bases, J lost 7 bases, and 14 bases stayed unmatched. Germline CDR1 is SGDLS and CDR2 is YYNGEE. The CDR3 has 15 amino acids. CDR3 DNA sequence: TGTGCCTCGGGCGGGCTAGCGGGAGTGGGGAATGAGCAGTTCTTC. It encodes CASGGLAGVGNEQFF.

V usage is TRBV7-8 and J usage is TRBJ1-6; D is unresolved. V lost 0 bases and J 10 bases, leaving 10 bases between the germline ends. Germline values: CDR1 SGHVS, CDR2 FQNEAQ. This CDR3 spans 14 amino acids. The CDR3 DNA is TGTGCCAGCAGCTTAGCGGAACCGGGATCACCCCTCCACTTT. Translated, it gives CASSLAEPGSPLHF.

CDR3 residues: CASRAREGNNEQFF. In DNA form, the CDR3 reads TGTGCCAGCAGGGCGCGGGAGGGCAACAATGAGCAGTTCTTC. This rearrangement joins TRBV11-3 to TRBJ2-1, with 9 bases lining up with TRBD2. The V gene end was trimmed by 6 bases and the J gene end by 5 bases; junction bases not matched to a gene: 5. The CDR3 contains 14 residues. CDR1 and CDR2 from the germline V gene are SGHNT and YENEEA. Full variable domain (rest looked up from reference TRBV11-3 and TRBJ2-1): EAGVVQSPRYKIIEKKQPVAFWCNPISGHNTLYWYLQNLGQGPELLIRYENEEAVDDSQLPKDRFSAERLKGVDSTLKIQPAELGDSAVYLCASRAREGNNEQFFGPGTRLTVL.

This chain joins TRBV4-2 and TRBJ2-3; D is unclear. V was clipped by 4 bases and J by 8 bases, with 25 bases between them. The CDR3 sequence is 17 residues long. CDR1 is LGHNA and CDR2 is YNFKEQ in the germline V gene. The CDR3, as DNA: TGTGCCAGCAGCCCAGAACTCACAGAGACGGTAAAATTTACGCAGTATTTT. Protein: CASSPELTETVKFTQYF.

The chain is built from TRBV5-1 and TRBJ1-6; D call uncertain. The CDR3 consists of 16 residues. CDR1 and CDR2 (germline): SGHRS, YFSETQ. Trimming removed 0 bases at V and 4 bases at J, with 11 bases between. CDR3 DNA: TGCGCCAGCAGCTTGGCGGGAAACCGATATAATTCACCCCTCCACTTT. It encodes CASSLAGNRYNSPLHF.

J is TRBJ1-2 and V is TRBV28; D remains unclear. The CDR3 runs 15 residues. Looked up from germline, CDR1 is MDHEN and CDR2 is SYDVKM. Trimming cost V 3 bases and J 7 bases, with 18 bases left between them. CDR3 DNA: TGTGCCAGCAGTTTTTCCCAATCATCTGTTAGTGGCTACACCTTC. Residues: CASSFSQSSVSGYTF.